What follows are 23 T cell receptor beta chains derived from one specimen sequenced in a study of blood T cell repertoires in COVID-19. The table came from immunoSEQ multiplex PCR; TCRdb's copy has only in-frame clones and leaves some out. The sample has some 250,000 clones; around 80% are singletons. Specimen: peripheral blood. Receptors originate from a man aged 55 to 70 with acute or convalescent COVID-19.

The chain has TRBV19 and TRBJ2-3; 11 nucleotides match TRBD2. This CDR3 region has 16 residues. V was pared by 7 bases and J by 4 bases, with 10 bases of the junction left unmatched. Germline values: CDR1 LNHDA, CDR2 SQIVND (reference sequence). The CDR3 is CASISRSLAGADTQYF. The CDR3 bases are TGTGCCAGTATCTCTAGATCACTAGCGGGAGCAGATACGCAGTATTTT. Full variable domain (rest looked up from reference TRBV19 and TRBJ2-3): DGGITQSPKYLFRKEGQNVTLSCEQNLNHDAMYWYRQDPGQGLRLIYYSQIVNDFQKGDIAEGYSVSREKKESFPLTVTSAQKNPTAFYLCASISRSLAGADTQYFGPGTRLTVL.

This chain links TRBV5-1 with TRBJ2-1; no clear D gene. CDR3 size: 11 residues. V was pared by 2 bases and J by 7 bases, with 4 bases between. The germline CDR1 and CDR2 sequences are SGHRS and YFSETQ. The DNA for the CDR3 is TGCGCCAGCAGCTTTACTAATGAGCAGTTCTTC. Translating it yields CASSFTNEQFF.

This CDR3 reads CSVSTGGASRGYTF. The DNA for the CDR3 is TGCAGCGTCTCCACAGGGGGCGCGAGTCGGGGCTACACCTTC. V and J are TRBV29-1 and TRBJ1-2, with 9 bases aligning to TRBD1. V trimming: 6 bases; J trimming: 8 bases; junction bases outside the gene matches: 13. The CDR3 is made up of 14 amino acids. The germline V gene has CDR1 SQVTM and CDR2 ANQGSEA.

This clone was found once. The J gene is TRBJ2-1, the V gene TRBV30, with D perhaps TRBD1 (5 bases). Germline V lookup: CDR1 GTSNPN, CDR2 SVGIG (reference sequence). V lost 1 base to trimming and J lost 7 bases, with 11 bases between them. This CDR3 region has 13 residues. CDR3 sequence reads: CAWSGGAGNEQFF. The CDR3 coding sequence is TGTGCCTGGAGTGGGGGCGCCGGAAATGAGCAGTTCTTC.

The rearrangement links TRBV3-1 (or the pseudogene TRBV3-2) to TRBJ2-2; D is uncertain. CDR3 length: 15 amino acids. CDR1 is LGHDT and CDR2 is YNNKEL in the germline V gene (reference sequence). With 1 base removed from V and 2 bases from J, the gap between germline ends came to 8 bases. The CDR3 bases are TGTGCCAGCAGCCAAGTGGCTGGTAACACCGGGGAGCTGTTTTTT. It translates to CASSQVAGNTGELFF.

V usage is TRBV18 and J usage is TRBJ1-2; no clear D. V was trimmed by 1 base and J by 0 bases, leaving 12 bases between them. The CDR3 length is 16 residues. Germline V gene sequence: CDR1 KGHSH, CDR2 LQKENI. This chain's CDR3 is CASSPQDALANYGYTF. The DNA for the CDR3 is TGTGCCAGCTCACCACAGGACGCACTAGCTAACTATGGCTACACCTTC.

The chain couples TRBV5-1 to TRBJ1-2; tentative D call: TRBD1 (6 bases). Looked up from germline, CDR1 is SGHRS and CDR2 is YFSETQ. The length of the CDR3 is 16 residues. The V end was cut by 5 bases, the J end by 1 base, with 18 bases between. The DNA for the CDR3 is TGCGCCAGCAGTTCTACAGGGATCCCGCTTAACTATGGCTACACCTTC. Translated, it gives CASSSTGIPLNYGYTF.

The chain combines TRBV19 with TRBJ1-5; TRBD1 might be the D (5 bases). Trimming took 4 bases from V and 5 from J, leaving 12 bases between them. The CDR3 length is 14 residues. The germline V gene has CDR1 LNHDA and CDR2 SQIVND (reference sequence). The CDR3 region has the DNA TGTGCCAGTAGTAGAGGCAGGGCGGATCAGCCCCAGCATTTT. This translates into CASSRGRADQPQHF. Using reference TRBV19 and TRBJ1-5 for the parts outside the CDR3, the full variable domain is DGGITQSPKYLFRKEGQNVTLSCEQNLNHDAMYWYRQDPGQGLRLIYYSQIVNDFQKGDIAEGYSVSREKKESFPLTVTSAQKNPTAFYLCASSRGRADQPQHFGDGTRLSIL.

This clone is a singleton in its sample. V usage is TRBV5-4 and J usage is TRBJ2-5; D not resolved. The germline gives CDR1 SGHNT, CDR2 YYREEE (reference sequence). Trimming removed 4 bases at V and 5 bases at J, with 12 bases between. The CDR3 totals 13 residues. The CDR3 DNA follows: TGTGCCAGCAGCCCCTACCGTGCCGAGACCCAGTACTTC. This gives the protein CASSPYRAETQYF.

The count of this clone is one. The chain is built from TRBV14 and TRBJ2-3; 8 nucleotides align to TRBD2. The CDR3 has 15 amino acids. Losses at the gene ends were 0 bases for V and 4 bases for J; bases not matched to a gene: 3. Germline-derived CDR1 and CDR2 are SGHDN and FVKESK. The CDR3, as DNA: TGTGCCAGCAGCCAAGATGCGGGAGGTGCAGATACGCAGTATTTT. It translates to CASSQDAGGADTQYF.

This chain connects TRBV7-9 to TRBJ2-1; 12 bases map to TRBD2. The CDR3 contains 15 residues. Losses at the gene ends were 3 bases for V and 10 bases for J; bases not matched to a gene: 7. Germline CDR1 is SEHNR and CDR2 is FQNEAQ (reference sequence). The CDR3 is CASSFRLAGVGEQFF. CDR3 bases: TGTGCCAGCAGCTTTAGACTAGCGGGGGTAGGGGAGCAGTTCTTC.

The chain carries TRBV7-9 and TRBJ2-5; TRBD2 matches 11 bases. Germline V gene data show CDR1 as SEHNR and CDR2 as FQNEAQ (reference sequence). J was trimmed by 5 bases and V by 4 bases; bases with no gene match: 3. This CDR3 has 14 amino acids. In DNA form, the CDR3 reads TGTGCCAGCAGCTCACTAGCGGGGGCGGAGACCCAGTACTTC. It is translated as CASSSLAGAETQYF.

The chain employs TRBV13 and TRBJ2-1, with 12 bases fitting TRBD2. V lost 4 bases and J lost 7; bases outside the gene matches: 5. Germline assignment: CDR1 PRHDT and CDR2 FYEKMQ (reference sequence). The CDR3 contains 15 residues. The CDR3: CASSWGLAGPNEQFF. CDR3 bases: TGTGCCAGCAGCTGGGGACTAGCGGGCCCGAATGAGCAGTTCTTC.

The chain carries TRBV5-5 and TRBJ2-7; tentative D call: TRBD2 (6 bases). V gave up 6 bases and J gave up 3 bases, with 13 bases separating them. This CDR3 contains 13 residues. The germline gives CDR1 SGHKS, CDR2 YYEKEE (reference sequence). For the CDR3, the DNA is TGTGCCAGCATCGGCGGCGGGGACTACGAGCAGTACTTC. Translation: CASIGGGDYEQYF.

The chain carries TRBV6-6 and TRBJ2-2; 10 nucleotides agree with TRBD2. This CDR3 has 15 residues. The J segment lost 5 bases and the V segment lost 5 bases, leaving 5 bases of the junction unmatched. CDR1 and CDR2 from the germline V gene are MNHNY and SVGAGI (reference sequence). The chain's CDR3 is CASSLLGLATGELFF. CDR3 DNA sequence: TGTGCCAGCAGTCTGTTGGGACTAGCGACCGGGGAGCTGTTTTTT.

V and J are TRBV12-5 and TRBJ2-5; D might be TRBD1 (6 bases). Deletions cut 3 bases from V and 6 bases from J, with 11 bases between. In germline, CDR1 is LGHNT, CDR2 FRNRAP. This CDR3 has 13 residues. The CDR3 loop is CASGLQGFKTQYF. The CDR3 coding sequence is TGTGCTAGTGGTTTACAGGGATTCAAGACCCAGTACTTC.

The chain joins TRBV9 to TRBJ2-1; possible D gene TRBD2, 6 bases. There are 14 residues in the CDR3. V was shortened by 2 bases and J by 5 bases, with 11 bases between the two germline ends. Germline V CDR1 and CDR2: SGDLS, YYNGEE. Here the CDR3 reads CASSVPTSNNEQFF. DNA of the CDR3: TGTGCCAGCAGCGTCCCCACTAGCAACAATGAGCAGTTCTTC.

This clone was recorded once. The chain has TRBV28 and TRBJ1-5; TRBD1 agrees at 8 bases. V shed 2 bases and J 6 bases; nucleotides not matched to a gene: 3. The length of the CDR3 is 14 residues. In germline, CDR1 is MDHEN, CDR2 SYDVKM. In DNA form, the CDR3 reads TGTGCCAGCAGTTTAGGACAGGGAAGTCAGCCCCAGCATTTT. It yields the protein CASSLGQGSQPQHF. The full variable domain, in which reference TRBV28 and TRBJ1-5 provide the parts outside the CDR3, is DVKVTQSSRYLVKRTGEKVFLECVQDMDHENMFWYRQDPGLGLRLIYFSYDVKMKEKGDIPEGYSVSREKKERFSLILESASTNQTSMYLCASSLGQGSQPQHFGDGTRLSIL.

V gene TRBV15 combines with J gene TRBJ2-3; 11 bases align to TRBD2. V shed 0 bases, J shed 1 base, and the junction held 9 bases outside the gene matches. The CDR3 length is 19 residues. Germline CDR1 and CDR2: LNHNV and YYDKDF (reference sequence). CDR3 nucleotide sequence: TGTGCCACCAGCAGAGAACCCGCTAGCGGGGGGTCTCGCACAGATACGCAGTATTTT. The encoded protein is CATSREPASGGSRTDTQYF.

The DNA for the CDR3 is TGCGCCAGCAGCCCCCGGACAGGGAGGGATGAGCAGTTCTTC. Translating it yields CASSPRTGRDEQFF. This rearrangement joins TRBV5-1 to TRBJ2-1; perhaps TRBD1 as D (8 bases). V lost 4 bases to trimming and J lost 8 bases, with 16 bases between them. The CDR3 has 14 residues. The germline CDR1 and CDR2 sequences are SGHRS and YFSETQ.

Written as DNA, the CDR3 is TGTGCCAGCAGTTCTCAGGGAAACCTCTATAATTCACCCCTCCACTTT. This encodes CASSSQGNLYNSPLHF. The chain is built from TRBV6-5 and TRBJ1-6, with D perhaps matching TRBD1 (5 bases). CDR1 and CDR2 (germline): MNHEY, SVGAGI. V lost 4 bases and J 3 bases, leaving 13 bases between the germline ends. This CDR3 contains 16 residues.

The chain has TRBV2 and TRBJ1-5, with a possible D match to TRBD1 (5 bases). The ends were cut back, 3 bases at V and 5 bases at J, with 11 bases in the middle. Germline CDR1 is SNHLY and CDR2 is FYNNEI. The CDR3 covers 14 residues. The CDR3 DNA sequence: TGTGCCAGCAGTGACGGGGGAGGGGATCAGCCCCAGCATTTT. Protein sequence: CASSDGGGDQPQHF.

The chain carries TRBV10-3 and TRBJ2-3; tentative D call: TRBD2 (5 bases). Germline V lookup: CDR1 ENHRY, CDR2 SYGVKD. V was pared by 5 bases and J by 5 bases, with 8 bases between. The length of the CDR3 is 12 residues. The CDR3 DNA reads TGTGCCATCAGTCAAGAGGGAGATACGCAGTATTTT. Translation gives CAISQEGDTQYF.